A single sample is the source of the 24 T cell receptor beta chains below, sequenced in a study of tumor-infiltrating lymphocytes in primary liver carcinoma (dated by TCRdb to about 2017). Total RNA and DNA were co-extracted without cell sorting from approximately 22-30 mg of bulk tissue using the AllPrep DNA/RNA mini kit. The sample was run on an Illumina HiSeq 2500. TCRbeta-specific cDNA was reverse-transcribed from approximately 500 ng total RNA using a constant-region primer and ProtoScript II reverse transcriptase. Three nested multiplex PCR rounds, following a slightly modified ARM-PCR procedure, were used to build the TCRbeta libraries. Multiplex TRBV1-TRBV30 forward primers and a Cbeta reverse primer were used in the first two PCR rounds, each of which was run for 9 to 11 cycles. TCRdb trimmed the raw reads at Q25, called clones with MiXCR and kept productive beta chains. Every distinct CDR3 protein forms one entry, paired with its most common genes and DNA. The sample includes over 25,000 distinct CDR3 sequences, with around 78% observed a single time. Jointly, the top ten make up around 45% of the sample.

The source material was liver tumor tissue from sampling region 3. The label giving this sample's cell subset or site can be read as: tumor region T3, left-lateral pole. The receptor set was obtained from a man in his forties with primary liver carcinoma and hepatitis B virus infection.

A word on this clonotype: One end of the junction is discordant with germline, which a read error may explain. V and J are TRBV11-2 and TRBJ2-2; 7 bases fit TRBD2. The CDR3 covers 17 residues. The germline gives CDR1 SGHAT, CDR2 FQNNGV. The CDR3 loop is CASSLALGGANTGEMFF. In DNA, the CDR3 is TGTGCCAGCAGTTTAGCTTTGGGAGGGGCGAACACCGGGGAGATGTTTTTT.

Turning to this clonotype: Because the CDR3 is missing its conserved closing phenylalanine or tryptophan, this is likely a read error. V is TRBV6-5 and J is TRBJ2-1; 11 bases map to TRBD2. CDR1 is MNHEY, CDR2 SVGAGI, per germline. The CDR3 contains 18 residues. J gave up 6 bases and V 9 bases, and 19 bases lay outside the gene matches. CDR3 DNA: TGTGCCAGTAGTAAGACTAGCGGGGTATCTTCCCCCTTCAATGAGCAGTTCTTA. Protein product: CASSKTSGVSSPFNEQFL.

This clonotype was recorded once. The junction differs from germline at one of its ends, possibly a read error. This sequence joins TRBV6-2 or TRBV6-3 and TRBJ2-2; TRBD1 agrees at 9 bases. The CDR3 contains 15 residues. The germline gives CDR1 MNHEY, CDR2 SVGEGT. The CDR3 loop reads CASESGTGHTREQFF. In nucleotides, the CDR3 is TGTGCCAGCGAATCCGGGACAGGGCACACCAGGGAGCAGTTTTTT.

As regards this clonotype: An end of the junction does not agree with germline; a read error may underlie this. The rearrangement uses TRBV4-2 and TRBJ2-3, with D tentatively TRBD2 (5 bases). This CDR3 is 15 amino acids long. CDR1 is LGHNA and CDR2 is YNFKEQ in the germline V gene. DNA of the CDR3: TGTACCAGCAGCCAAGAGAAGGGAGTGTCAGATACGCAATATTTT. The encoded protein is CTSSQEKGVSDTQYF.

This sequence joins TRBV5-1 and TRBJ2-3, with 9 nucleotides matching TRBD2. The CDR3 runs 16 residues. V gave up 2 bases and J gave up 7 bases; unmatched junction bases: 11. The germline gives CDR1 SGHRS, CDR2 YFSETQ. CDR3: CASSFLAGINTYTQYF. The CDR3 bases are TGCGCCAGCAGCTTCCTAGCGGGAATTAACACGTATACGCAGTATTTT.

This clonotype was detected a few times. This rearrangement joins TRBV4-1 to TRBJ1-4, with TRBD1 as a possible D gene (5 bases). The CDR3 contains 15 residues. CDR1 MGHRA and CDR2 YSYEKL come from the germline V gene. V lost 6 bases and J lost 6, with 17 bases in between. CDR3 protein: CASSHVGLDDEKLFF. CDR3 in DNA: TGCGCCAGCAGTCACGTGGGACTAGACGATGAAAAACTGTTTTTT.

This clonotype was seen once. The conserved phenylalanine or tryptophan normally closing the CDR3 is absent here, so this likely arose from a read error. The chain is built from TRBV12-3 or TRBV12-4 and TRBJ2-3, with TRBD2 as a possible D gene (5 bases). The CDR3 totals 13 residues. The CDR3 reads CASNLRGGDTQYL. DNA for the CDR3: TGTGCCAGCAACTTACGGGGTGGGGATACACAGTATCTT.

On this clonotype: Given a much more abundant clone one base away, this may be a read error. The V and J genes are TRBV7-3 and TRBJ2-1; 8 bases agree with TRBD2. The germline V gene encodes CDR1 SGHTA and CDR2 FQGTGA. The CDR3 consists of 15 residues. CDR3 residues: CASSFAGGSYIEQFF. DNA for the CDR3: TGTGCCAGCAGTTTCGCGGGAGGCTCCTACATTGAGCAGTTCTTC.

As to this clonotype: At one end, the junction sequence differs from germline, possibly due to a read error. V and J are TRBV5-6 and TRBJ2-1; D may match TRBD1 or TRBD2 (6 bases each). The germline V gene has CDR1 SGHDT and CDR2 YYEEEE. The CDR3 is made up of 17 amino acids. Here the CDR3 reads CASSLGNGGSSCNEQFF. The CDR3 DNA sequence: TGTGCCAGCAGCTTGGGAAACGGGGGCAGCTCCTGCAATGAGCAGTTCTTC.

Details on this clonotype: A read error may be the cause here, since a much bigger clone is one base away. The chain employs TRBV20-1 and TRBJ2-1; tentatively, D is TRBD1 (8 bases). V lost 5 bases to trimming and J lost 10 bases, with 27 bases between them. CDR3 size: 16 residues. Germline V CDR1 and CDR2: DFQATT, SNEGSKA (reference sequence). The CDR3: CSAQDRGKRSGIEQFF. Written as DNA, the CDR3 is TGCAGTGCTCAAGACAGGGGAAAGAGAAGCGGGATCGAGCAGTTCTTC.

With respect to this clonotype: This may be a read error: a much more frequent sequence differs by one nucleotide. The chain combines TRBV18 with TRBJ1-1; D may be TRBD1 (6 bases). CDR1 is KGHSH, CDR2 LQKENI, per germline. The CDR3 has 16 amino acids. CDR3 protein: CASSPPSRGSNTEASF. As DNA, the CDR3 is TGTGCCAGCTCACCACCATCCAGGGGATCGAACACTGAAGCTTCCTTT.

A note on this clonotype: The junction shows a germline mismatch at one end, possibly a read error. The chain joins TRBV24-1 to TRBJ2-7, with D unclear. Germline loops: CDR1 KGHDR, CDR2 SFDVKD. The CDR3 has 13 amino acids. For the CDR3, the DNA is TGTGCCAACAGTGGCGGTACCTCCTACGAGCAGTACTTC. This encodes CANSGGTSYEQYF.

On this clonotype: One junction end does not reproduce the germline sequence, and a read error may be involved. The chain links TRBV10-3 to TRBJ2-2; 7 nucleotides line up with TRBD2. This CDR3 region has 14 residues. CDR1 and CDR2 from the germline V gene are ENHRY and SYGVKD. In nucleotides, the CDR3 is TGTGCCATCAGGGAGCGGGGCGGCACCGGAGAGCTGTTTTTT. Translation: CAIRERGGTGELFF.

Regarding this clonotype: The CDR3 does not end in the conserved phenylalanine or tryptophan, so this is likely a read error. V gene TRBV4-1 combines with J gene TRBJ1-2, with TRBD1 identical over 8 bases. CDR3 length equals 14 residues. CDR1 is MGHRA and CDR2 is YSYEKL in the germline V gene. This chain's CDR3 is CTSGRGDRNYGYTL. The CDR3 DNA sequence: TGCACCAGCGGCCGAGGGGACAGGAACTATGGCTACACCTTA.

In this sample, this clonotype turned up a few times. The chain joins TRBV20-1 to TRBJ2-3, with D unresolved. V was cut by 1 base and J by 0 bases, with 5 bases left in between. This CDR3 region has 13 residues. Germline CDR1 reads DFQATT; CDR2 reads SNEGSKA (reference sequence). CDR3 protein: CSARAGSTDTQYF. CDR3 sequence (DNA): TGCAGTGCTAGAGCAGGCAGCACAGATACGCAGTATTTT.

As to this clonotype: The junction shows a germline mismatch at one end, possibly a read error. The J gene is TRBJ1-2, the V gene TRBV12-3 or TRBV12-4; 7 nucleotides agree with TRBD1. There are 15 residues in the CDR3. In nucleotides, the CDR3 is TGTGTCAGCACTTTGGGGACAGAGGGAGGGTATGGCTACACCTTC. The encoded protein is CVSTLGTEGGYGYTF.

The gene calls are TRBV5-6 and TRBJ2-7; 7 nucleotides line up with TRBD2. Germline CDR1 is SGHDT and CDR2 is YYEEEE. Germline trimming cut 2 bases from V and 4 bases from J; bases unmatched to any gene: 9. The CDR3 has 15 residues. The CDR3: CASSFMSSGTYEQYF. As DNA, the CDR3 is TGTGCCAGCAGCTTCATGTCTAGCGGAACGTACGAGCAGTACTTC.

For this clonotype: A read error is likely, as this CDR3 ends without the conserved phenylalanine or tryptophan. The genes are TRBV4-1 and TRBJ2-3; D possibly corresponds to TRBD2 (5 bases). In germline, CDR1 is MGHRA, CDR2 YSYEKL. This CDR3 has 18 residues. For the CDR3, the DNA is TGTGCCAGCAGCCAACTAGGCATGGTAGCTGAAGACTCGGATACGCAGTATTCT. Protein sequence: CASSQLGMVAEDSDTQYS.

This sequence joins TRBV19 and TRBJ2-3; D possibly matches TRBD1 or TRBD2 (5 bases each). In germline, CDR1 is LNHDA, CDR2 SQIVND (reference sequence). This CDR3 has 15 residues. Trimming stripped 10 bases from V and 2 bases from J, with 19 bases between. The CDR3: CANYSGTEYTDTQYF. For the CDR3, the DNA is TGTGCCAATTATTCCGGGACGGAATACACAGATACGCAGTATTTT.

Remarks on this clonotype: One end of the junction fails to match germline, which may point to a read error. As DNA, the CDR3 is TGTGCTAGCAACTATCTAGCGGGAGGGCCCGATACGCGGTATTTT. It translates to CASNYLAGGPDTRYF. The V gene is TRBV5-4, the J gene TRBJ2-3; 12 bases are shared with TRBD2. This CDR3 region has 15 residues. Germline values: CDR1 SGHNT, CDR2 YYREEE (reference sequence).

At least ten counts were recorded for this clonotype. V is TRBV18 and J is TRBJ2-7; 9 nucleotides align to TRBD2. Germline V gene data show CDR1 as KGHSH and CDR2 as LQKENI. The CDR3 runs 16 residues. Losses at the gene ends were 2 bases for V and 2 bases for J; bases not matched to a gene: 7. Here the CDR3 reads CASSPTGGTSPYEQYF. CDR3 sequence (DNA): TGTGCCAGCTCACCAACCGGAGGGACTAGCCCCTACGAGCAGTACTTC.

This clonotype was recorded only once. This chain uses TRBV6-2 or TRBV6-3 with TRBJ2-1; a possible D gene is TRBD1 (6 bases). With 7 bases removed from V and 9 bases from J, the gap between germline ends came to 16 bases. Germline V gene data show CDR1 as MNHEY and CDR2 as SVGEGT. The CDR3 loop spans 13 amino acids. The CDR3 bases are TGTGCCAGCAAGACTACAGGGTATGGTGAGCAGTTCTTC. It yields the protein CASKTTGYGEQFF.

In regard to this clonotype: Relative to the germline gene, one junction end is altered; a read error may explain this. The rearrangement joins TRBV11-2 to TRBJ1-4; D is ambiguous. The CDR3 has 15 amino acids. Germline CDR1 is SGHAT and CDR2 is FQNNGV. CDR3 residues: CASSLDGFANGKLFF. CDR3 sequence (DNA): TGTGCCAGCAGTTTAGACGGGTTCGCTAACGGAAAACTGTTTTTT. Using reference TRBV11-2 and TRBJ1-4 for the parts outside the CDR3, the full variable domain is EAGVAQSPRYKIIEKRQSVAFWCNPISGHATLYWYQQILGQGPKLLIQFQNNGVVDDSQLPKDRFSAERLKGVDSTLKIQPAKLEDSAVYLCASSLDGFANGKLFFGSGTQLSVL.

This clonotype was seen at least ten times. The chain employs TRBV7-9 and TRBJ1-2; 7 positions agree with TRBD1. The germline CDR1 and CDR2 sequences are SEHNR and FQNEAQ (reference sequence). The CDR3 sequence is 15 residues long. Trimming cost V 5 bases and J 4 bases; bases outside gene matches: 10. The CDR3 nucleotides read TGTGCCAGCAGCCACTCCCCGGACAGGCGCTATGGCTACACCTTC. Translated: CASSHSPDRRYGYTF.